This T cell receptor (beta chain) was identified in a study of cytomegalovirus exposure and HLA in healthy donors. The CDR3 totals 15 residues. Germline lookup yields CDR1 SGHNT and CDR2 YYREEE (reference sequence). Trimming pared 3 bases from V and 6 bases from J, leaving 18 bases between. Notes on the study in general: A later analysis appeared to link common viral pathogens to several of the most significant clusters. Analyses of presence/absence relied on an assumption of roughly uniform sequencing depth across donors. Earlier results showed most TCR beta V segments being productive about 87% or about 30% of the time.

13 Jbeta primers and 60 Vbeta primers were used for the PCR. Profiled with immunoSEQ multiplex PCR; TCRdb holds only in-frame clones, not every one. The table shows some 100,000 clones, with about 79% occurring only once. About this clone itself: The target antigen is unknown.

Sequenced input: PBMCs. The chain uses TRBV5-4 and TRBJ1-1, with a tentative D call TRBD1 (6 bases). This sequence was found in a male donor in good health and CMV-seropositive. CDR3 bases: TGTGCCAGCAGCTCCACAGGGTCGAGCAGGGCTGAAGCTTTCTTT. The encoded protein is CASSSTGSSRAEAFF.